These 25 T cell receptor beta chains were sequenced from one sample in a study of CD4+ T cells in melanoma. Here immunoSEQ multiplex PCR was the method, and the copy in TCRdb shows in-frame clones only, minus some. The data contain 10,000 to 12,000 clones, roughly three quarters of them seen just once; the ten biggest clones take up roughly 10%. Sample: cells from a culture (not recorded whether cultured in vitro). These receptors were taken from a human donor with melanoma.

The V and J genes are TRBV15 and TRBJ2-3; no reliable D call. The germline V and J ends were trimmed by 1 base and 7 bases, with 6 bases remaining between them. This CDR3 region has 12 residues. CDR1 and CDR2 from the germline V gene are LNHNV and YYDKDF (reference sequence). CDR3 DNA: TGTGCCACCAGCAGAGTGGGAAATACGCAGTATTTT. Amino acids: CATSRVGNTQYF.

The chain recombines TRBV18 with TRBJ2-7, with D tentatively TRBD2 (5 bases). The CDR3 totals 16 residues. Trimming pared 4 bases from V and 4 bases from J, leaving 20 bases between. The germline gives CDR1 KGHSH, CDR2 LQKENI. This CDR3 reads CASSRGLAPLGYEQYF. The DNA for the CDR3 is TGTGCCAGCTCACGCGGACTTGCCCCGTTAGGGTACGAGCAGTACTTC.

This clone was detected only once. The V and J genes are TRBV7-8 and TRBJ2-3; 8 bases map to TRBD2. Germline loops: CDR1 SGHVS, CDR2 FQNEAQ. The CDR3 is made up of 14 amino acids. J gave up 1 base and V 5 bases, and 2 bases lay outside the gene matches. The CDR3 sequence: CASSISGGTDTQYF. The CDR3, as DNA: TGTGCCAGCAGCATTAGCGGGGGCACAGATACGCAGTATTTT.

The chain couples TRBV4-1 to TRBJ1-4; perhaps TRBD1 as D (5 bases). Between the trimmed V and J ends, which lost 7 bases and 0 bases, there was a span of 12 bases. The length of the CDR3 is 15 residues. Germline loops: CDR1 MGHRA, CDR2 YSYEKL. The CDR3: CASNYPGATNEKLFF. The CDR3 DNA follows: TGCGCCAGCAACTATCCGGGGGCAACTAATGAAAAACTGTTTTTT.

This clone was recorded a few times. CDR3 nucleotides: TGTGCCAGCAGTTTAAAATCGGCATTTAGGAACACTGAAGCTTTCTTT. Protein sequence: CASSLKSAFRNTEAFF. The chain employs TRBV27 and TRBJ1-1; D remains unclear. The V gene lost 2 bases and the J gene lost 1 base, with 14 bases spanning the gap. Germline values: CDR1 MNHEY, CDR2 SMNVEV (reference sequence). The CDR3 totals 16 residues.

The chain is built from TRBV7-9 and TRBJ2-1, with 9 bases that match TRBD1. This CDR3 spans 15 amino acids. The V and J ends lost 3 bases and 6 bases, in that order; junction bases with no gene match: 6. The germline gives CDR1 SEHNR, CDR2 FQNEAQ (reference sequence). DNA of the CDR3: TGTGCCAGCAGCTTCTTGGGGGACAGGGCCAATGAGCAGTTCTTC. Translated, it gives CASSFLGDRANEQFF.

In nucleotides, the CDR3 is TGTGCCAGTAGTGCGGGACACCCTAATTCACCCCTCCACTTT. Amino acids: CASSAGHPNSPLHF. The rearrangement joins TRBV19 to TRBJ1-6; D might be TRBD1 (6 bases). CDR3 length: 14 amino acids. Trimming removed 5 bases from V and 6 bases from J, with 11 bases in between. In germline, CDR1 is LNHDA, CDR2 SQIVND (reference sequence).

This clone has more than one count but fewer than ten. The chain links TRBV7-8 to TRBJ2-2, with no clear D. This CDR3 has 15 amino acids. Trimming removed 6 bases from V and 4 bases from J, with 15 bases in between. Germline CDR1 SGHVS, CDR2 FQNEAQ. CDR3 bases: TGTGCCAGCAGTTCCAGGAGTCAGGCCACCGGGGAGCTGTTTTTT. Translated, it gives CASSSRSQATGELFF.

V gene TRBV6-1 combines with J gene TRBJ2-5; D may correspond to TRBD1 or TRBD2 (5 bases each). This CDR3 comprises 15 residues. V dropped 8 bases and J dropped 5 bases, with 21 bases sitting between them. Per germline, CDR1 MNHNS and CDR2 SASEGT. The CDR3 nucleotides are TGTGCCAGCGCCGTTAATCCAGGGAGCAGGGAGACCCAGTACTTC. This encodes CASAVNPGSRETQYF.

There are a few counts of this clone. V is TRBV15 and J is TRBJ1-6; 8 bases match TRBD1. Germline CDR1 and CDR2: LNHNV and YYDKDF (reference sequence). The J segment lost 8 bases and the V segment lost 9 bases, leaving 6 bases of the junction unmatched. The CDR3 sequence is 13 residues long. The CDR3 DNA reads TGTGCCACGGGCAGGGGGCTTGATTCACCCCTCCACTTT. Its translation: CATGRGLDSPLHF.

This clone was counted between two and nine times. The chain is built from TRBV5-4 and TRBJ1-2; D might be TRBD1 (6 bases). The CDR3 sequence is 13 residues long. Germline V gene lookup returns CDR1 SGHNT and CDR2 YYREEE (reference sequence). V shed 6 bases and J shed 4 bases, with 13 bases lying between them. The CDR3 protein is CASTQGLGYGYTF. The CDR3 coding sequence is TGTGCCAGCACCCAGGGGTTAGGCTATGGCTACACCTTC.

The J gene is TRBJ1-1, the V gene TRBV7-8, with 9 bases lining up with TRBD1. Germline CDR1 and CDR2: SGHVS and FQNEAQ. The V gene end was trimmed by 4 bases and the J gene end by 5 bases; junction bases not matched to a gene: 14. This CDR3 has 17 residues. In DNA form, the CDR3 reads TGTGCCAGCAGCTCCCGACAGGGGGTGATCTACGAGACTGAAGCTTTCTTT. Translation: CASSSRQGVIYETEAFF.

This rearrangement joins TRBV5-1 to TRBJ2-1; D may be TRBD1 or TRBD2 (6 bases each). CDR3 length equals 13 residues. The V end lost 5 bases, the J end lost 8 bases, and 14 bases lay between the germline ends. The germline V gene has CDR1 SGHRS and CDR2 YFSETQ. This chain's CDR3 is CASRQGRFDEQFF. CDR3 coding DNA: TGCGCCAGCAGGCAGGGGAGGTTCGATGAGCAGTTCTTC.

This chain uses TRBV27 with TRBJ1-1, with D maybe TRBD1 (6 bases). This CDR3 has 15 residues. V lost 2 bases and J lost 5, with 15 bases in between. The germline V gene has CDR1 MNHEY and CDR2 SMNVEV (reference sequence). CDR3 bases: TGTGCCAGCAGTTTACGGGGGCACGCTAAGACTGAAGCTTTCTTT. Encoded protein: CASSLRGHAKTEAFF.

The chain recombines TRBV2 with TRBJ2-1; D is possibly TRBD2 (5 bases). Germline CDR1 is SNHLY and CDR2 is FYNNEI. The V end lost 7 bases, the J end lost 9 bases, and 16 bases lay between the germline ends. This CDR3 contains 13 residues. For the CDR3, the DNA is TGTGCCAGCAACCCGACGGGAATGGCTGAGCAGTTCTTC. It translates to CASNPTGMAEQFF.

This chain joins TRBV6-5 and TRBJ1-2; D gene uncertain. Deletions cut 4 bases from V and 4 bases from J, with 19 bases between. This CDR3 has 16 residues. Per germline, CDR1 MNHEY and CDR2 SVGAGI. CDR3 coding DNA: TGTGCCAGCAGTTTTTCTTCCGGGAACACCGTCTATGGCTACACCTTC. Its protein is CASSFSSGNTVYGYTF.

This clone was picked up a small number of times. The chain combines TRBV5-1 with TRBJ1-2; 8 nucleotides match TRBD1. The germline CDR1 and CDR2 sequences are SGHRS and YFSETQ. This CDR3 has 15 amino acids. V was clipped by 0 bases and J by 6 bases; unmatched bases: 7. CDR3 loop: CASSLGTGLSDGYTF. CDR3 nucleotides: TGCGCCAGCAGCTTGGGGACAGGGTTGAGTGATGGCTACACCTTC.

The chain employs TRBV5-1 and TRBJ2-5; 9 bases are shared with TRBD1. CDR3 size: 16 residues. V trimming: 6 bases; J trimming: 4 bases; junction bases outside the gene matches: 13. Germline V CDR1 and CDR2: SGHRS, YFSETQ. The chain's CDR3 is CASTTTGGASGETQYF. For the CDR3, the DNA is TGCGCCAGCACTACCACAGGGGGCGCTTCGGGAGAGACCCAGTACTTC.

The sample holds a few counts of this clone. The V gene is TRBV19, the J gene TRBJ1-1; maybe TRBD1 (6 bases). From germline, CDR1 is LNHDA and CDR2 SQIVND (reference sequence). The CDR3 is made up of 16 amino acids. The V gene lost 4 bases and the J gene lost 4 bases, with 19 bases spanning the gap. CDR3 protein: CASSTAGGRRFTEAFF. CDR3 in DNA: TGTGCCAGTAGTACCGCGGGGGGGCGTCGGTTCACTGAAGCTTTCTTT.

The CDR3 loop is CASSFRGSNQPQHF. The CDR3, as DNA: TGTGCCAGCAGCTTTCGGGGTAGCAATCAGCCCCAGCATTTT. J is TRBJ1-5 and V is TRBV7-8; no clear D. The CDR3 has 14 residues. Germline V lookup: CDR1 SGHVS, CDR2 FQNEAQ. With 3 bases removed from V and 0 bases from J, the gap between germline ends came to 6 bases.

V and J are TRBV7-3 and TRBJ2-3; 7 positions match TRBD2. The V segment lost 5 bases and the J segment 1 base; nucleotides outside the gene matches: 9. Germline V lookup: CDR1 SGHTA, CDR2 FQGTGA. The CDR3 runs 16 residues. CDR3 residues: CASSTRRGGGTDTQYF. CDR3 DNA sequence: TGTGCCAGCAGCACCCGAAGGGGAGGGGGCACAGATACGCAGTATTTT.

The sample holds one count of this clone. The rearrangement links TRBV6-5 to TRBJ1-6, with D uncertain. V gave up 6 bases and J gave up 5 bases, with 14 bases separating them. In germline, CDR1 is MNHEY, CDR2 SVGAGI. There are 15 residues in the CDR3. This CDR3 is CASRGKDRDNSPLHF. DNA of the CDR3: TGTGCCAGCAGAGGAAAGGACCGAGATAATTCACCCCTCCACTTT.

CDR3 loop: CASRVTSGGAAFF. The CDR3 DNA sequence: TGTGCCAGCAGGGTGACTAGCGGGGGGGCCGCGTTCTTC. V and J are TRBV6-1 and TRBJ2-1, with 14 positions matching TRBD2. Germline V gene sequence: CDR1 MNHNS, CDR2 SASEGT. This CDR3 region has 13 residues. The junction had 7 bases not matched to a gene; V was cut back by 6 bases and J by 15 bases.

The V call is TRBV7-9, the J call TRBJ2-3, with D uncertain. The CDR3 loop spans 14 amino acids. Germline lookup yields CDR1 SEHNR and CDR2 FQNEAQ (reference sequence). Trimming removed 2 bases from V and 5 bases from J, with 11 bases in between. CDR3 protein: CASSLSTVRDTQYF. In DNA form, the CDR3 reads TGTGCCAGCAGCTTATCTACGGTGCGAGATACGCAGTATTTT.

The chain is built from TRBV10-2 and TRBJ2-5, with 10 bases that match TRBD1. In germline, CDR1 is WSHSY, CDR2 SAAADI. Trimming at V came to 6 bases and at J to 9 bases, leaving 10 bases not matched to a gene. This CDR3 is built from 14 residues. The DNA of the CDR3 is TGCGCCAGCAGCAGGACAGGGGGGGGAGGTCCCCAGTACTTC. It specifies CASSRTGGGGPQYF.